The rows below give T cell receptor beta chains drawn from one sample of a study of blood T cell repertoires in COVID-19. Clones were read by immunoSEQ multiplex PCR, and TCRdb kept only the in-frame ones, dropping some. The sample records approximately 170,000 clones, around nine tenths being singletons. Sequenced material: peripheral blood. The receptors were gathered from a man aged 70 or older with acute or convalescent COVID-19. CDR3s include the opening cysteine and the closing phenylalanine or tryptophan. The D gene is left open where the match is weak. Rows give clone size only sometimes, using once, few, many, or a class for an expanded clone.

d_call clone_size j_call v_call cdr3_nt cdr3_aa
TRBD1 few TRBJ1-2 TRBV10-3 TGTGCCACCTCGAACCCCGGACAGGGAGACTATGGCTACACCTTC CATSNPGQGDYGYTF
NA NA TRBJ2-5 TRBV7-3 TGTGCCAGCAGCCCCTTCGGGGGGCCCGGGACCCAGTACTTC CASSPFGGPGTQYF
NA NA TRBJ1-3 TRBV3-1/TRBV3-2 TGTGCCAGCAGCCAGACACGCTCTGGAAACACCATATATTTT CASSQTRSGNTIYF
NA NA TRBJ2-6 TRBV7-7 TGTGCTACCGGACAGTTTGCGGGGGCCAACGTCCTGACTTTC CATGQFAGANVLTF
NA NA TRBJ1-5 TRBV24-1 TGTGCCACCAAGGAGGCGCCCCAGCATTTT CATKEAPQHF
TRBD1 NA TRBJ1-6 TRBV5-1 TGCGCCAGCAGCTCGGACACAGGGGATTCACCCCTCCACTTT CASSSDTGDSPLHF
NA NA TRBJ2-5 TRBV28 TGTGCCAGCAGCTCAGTTTCGGCCCAGGAAGAGACCCAGTACTTC CASSSVSAQEETQYF
NA few TRBJ2-7 TRBV23-1 TGCGCCAGCAGTCAAGAGGATTCCTACGAGCAGTACTTC CASSQEDSYEQYF
TRBD1 NA TRBJ2-2 TRBV28 TGTGCCAGCAGCCGAACAGGGGGCCCCTCCACCGGGGAGCTGTTTTTT CASSRTGGPSTGELFF
TRBD1 NA TRBJ2-1 TRBV4-1 TGCGCCAGCAGCCGCGGACAGGAGTTTGAGCAGTTCTTC CASSRGQEFEQFF
TRBD1 few TRBJ1-6 TRBV5-4 TGTGCCAGCAGCTTGCGCCTTACAGGGGGTCGGAATTCACCCCTCCACTTT CASSLRLTGGRNSPLHF
TRBD1 few TRBJ1-2 TRBV7-8 TGTGCCAGCAGCTTTTCACAGGGGGGAAGGGGCTACACCTTC CASSFSQGGRGYTF
TRBD2 NA TRBJ2-1 TRBV28 TGTGCCAGCAGTTTGCGGCAGGGAGGGTCCTACAATGAGCAGTTCTTC CASSLRQGGSYNEQFF
TRBD2 NA TRBJ2-5 TRBV27 TGTGCCAGCAGCCCAGCGGGGCAGGGTCGGGAGACCCAGTACTTC CASSPAGQGRETQYF
NA NA TRBJ2-1 TRBV6-5 TGTGCCAGCAGCCCGGGTTCCTACAATGAGCAGTTCTTC CASSPGSYNEQFF
TRBD2 NA TRBJ2-7 TRBV27 TGTGCCAGCAGTACAAGGACTAGCGAGTCCTACGAGCAGTACTTC CASSTRTSESYEQYF
NA once TRBJ1-2 TRBV9 TGTGCCAGCAGCGTAGCCACGCAGAACTATGGCTACACCTTC CASSVATQNYGYTF
TRBD1 NA TRBJ1-2 TRBV2 TGTGCCAGCAGCCGGGACAGGGGGCTAGCTAACTATGGCTACACCTTC CASSRDRGLANYGYTF
TRBD1 NA TRBJ1-4 TRBV29-1 TGCAGCGTTGCGACAGGGGGCGCCTCTACTAATGAAAAACTGTTTTTT CSVATGGASTNEKLFF
NA NA TRBJ1-6 TRBV6-1 TGTGCCAGCAGTGAGTTCGGGGGTTATAATTCACCCCTCCACTTT CASSEFGGYNSPLHF
TRBD1 NA TRBJ1-1 TRBV3-1/TRBV3-2 TGTGCCAGCGTCGGACAGGGAAGTGAAGCTTTCTTT CASVGQGSEAFF
TRBD1 NA TRBJ1-2 TRBV4-3 TGCGCCAGCAGCCCAAGCCGGGACAGCTCTTTTATCGGCTACACCTTC CASSPSRDSSFIGYTF
NA NA TRBJ1-5 TRBV27 TGTGCCAGCAGGGGGGCTTGGGGAGGCAATCAGCCCCAGCATTTT CASRGAWGGNQPQHF
NA NA TRBJ1-6 TRBV6-1 TGTGCCAGCAGTGAAGGTTACAGGGATTTATCACCCCTCCACTTT CASSEGYRDLSPLHF
TRBD1 few TRBJ2-7 TRBV7-8 TGTGCCAGCAGCGTAGGGGGGACAGGGCGCTACGAGCAGTACTTC CASSVGGTGRYEQYF
NA NA TRBJ2-1 TRBV29-1 TGCAGCGTTGAAAGGGGTAGCTGGGGTGAGCAGTTCTTC CSVERGSWGEQFF